This T cell receptor beta chain was captured by sequencing in a study of T cells after posttransplantation cyclophosphamide. Study-level findings and limits: TRB clonality was highly associated with recipient CMV seropositivity and reactivation. Donor-recipient repertoire similarity was low at 1-2 months, rising over year one. Skin or GI-infiltrating T cells shared few TRB sequences with blood.

On the day of bone marrow donation, the related graft donor provided peripheral blood. Using immunoSEQ multiplex PCR, the repertoire was profiled, and TCRdb retains in-frame clones only, with some absent. The table includes around 9,200 clones, approximately 92% detected once. Per germline, CDR1 LNHDA and CDR2 SQIVND (reference sequence). This CDR3 has 16 residues. Trimming took 1 base from V and 4 from J; bases not matched to a gene: 7. About this clone: Antigen unknown.

What was sequenced was memory CD4+ T cells sorted from PBMCs. The sequence came from a woman aged 60-70 years in good health, CMV-negative, and a related stem cell transplant donor. The chain carries TRBV19 and TRBJ1-2, with 9 bases matching TRBD1. CDR3 sequence (DNA): TGTGCCAGTAGTATAGCCCCACAGGGGGCCTTCTATGGCTACACCTTC. It is translated as CASSIAPQGAFYGYTF.